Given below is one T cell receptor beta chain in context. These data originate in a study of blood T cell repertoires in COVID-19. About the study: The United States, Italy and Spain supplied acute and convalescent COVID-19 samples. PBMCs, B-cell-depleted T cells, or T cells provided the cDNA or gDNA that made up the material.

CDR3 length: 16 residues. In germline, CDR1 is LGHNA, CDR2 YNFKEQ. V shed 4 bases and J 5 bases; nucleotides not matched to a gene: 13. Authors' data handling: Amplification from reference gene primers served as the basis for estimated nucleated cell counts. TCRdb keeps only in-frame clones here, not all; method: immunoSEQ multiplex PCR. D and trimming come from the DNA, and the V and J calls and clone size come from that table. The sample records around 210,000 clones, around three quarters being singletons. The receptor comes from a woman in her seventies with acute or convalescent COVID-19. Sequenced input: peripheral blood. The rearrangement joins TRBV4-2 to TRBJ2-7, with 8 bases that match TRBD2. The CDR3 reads CASSLLSGAGVDEQYF. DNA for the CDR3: TGTGCCAGCAGCCTTTTGTCCGGAGCGGGAGTGGACGAGCAGTACTTC.